The sequence of this T cell receptor (beta chain) was determined in a study of T-cell reconstitution after alpha-beta-depleted transplantation in children. Study-wide results and limits: Newly produced T cells mostly accounted for T-cell counts and diversity one year post-transplant.

It was with unique molecular identifiers that the TCRbeta library was prepared. Via MiXCR, TCRdb re-called the PCR reads, giving one row per CDR3 protein. The sample has approximately 300,000 distinct CDR3 sequences, roughly 7.8% seen once; the top ten hold approximately 9.6%. On this clonotype: Antigen unknown.

V lost 5 bases, J lost 3 bases, and 15 bases lay in between. From germline, CDR1 is LGHNT and CDR2 FRNRAP. This CDR3 is 15 amino acids long. The rearrangement joins TRBV12-5 to TRBJ2-3; weak D call: TRBD2 (7 bases). The clonotype was recovered from a female patient between 2 and 15 years old who had a stem cell transplant for Fanconi anemia, so the T cells may come from the graft donor. The material sequenced was peripheral blood, taken 360 days after TCRalphabeta/CD19-depleted stem cell transplant. The CDR3 loop reads CASGGGAGGTDTQYF. The CDR3 DNA is TGTGCTAGTGGTGGGGGGGCCGGTGGGACAGATACGCAGTATTTT.